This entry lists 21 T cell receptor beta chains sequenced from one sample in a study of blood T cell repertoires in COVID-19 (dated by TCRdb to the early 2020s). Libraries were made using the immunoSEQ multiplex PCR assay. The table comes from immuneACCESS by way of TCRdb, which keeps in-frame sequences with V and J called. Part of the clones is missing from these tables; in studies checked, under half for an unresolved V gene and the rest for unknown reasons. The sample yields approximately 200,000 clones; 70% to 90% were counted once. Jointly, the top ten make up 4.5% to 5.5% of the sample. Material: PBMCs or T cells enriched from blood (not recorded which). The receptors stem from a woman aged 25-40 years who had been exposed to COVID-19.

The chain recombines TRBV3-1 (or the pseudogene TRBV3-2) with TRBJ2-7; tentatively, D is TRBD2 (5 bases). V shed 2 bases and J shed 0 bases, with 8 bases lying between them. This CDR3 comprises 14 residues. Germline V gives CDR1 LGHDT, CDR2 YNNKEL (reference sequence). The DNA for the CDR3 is TGTGCCAGCAGCCAAAACCGGGACTCCTACGAGCAGTACTTC. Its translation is CASSQNRDSYEQYF.

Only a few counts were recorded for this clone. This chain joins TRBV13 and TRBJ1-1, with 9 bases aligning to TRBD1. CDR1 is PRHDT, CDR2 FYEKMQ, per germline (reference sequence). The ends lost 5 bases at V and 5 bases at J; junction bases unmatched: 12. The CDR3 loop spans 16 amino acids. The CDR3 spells CASSQGQGIRETEAFF. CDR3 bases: TGTGCCAGCAGCCAGGGACAGGGAATTCGAGAAACTGAAGCTTTCTTT.

CDR3 amino acids: CSASATGVRRGYTF. DNA for the CDR3: TGCAGTGCTAGTGCGACCGGGGTTCGGCGGGGCTACACCTTC. The genes are TRBV20-1 and TRBJ1-2; D remains ambiguous. The V and J ends lost 3 bases and 8 bases respectively, with 19 bases between them. CDR1 is DFQATT and CDR2 is SNEGSKA in the germline V gene (reference sequence). This CDR3 is 14 amino acids long.

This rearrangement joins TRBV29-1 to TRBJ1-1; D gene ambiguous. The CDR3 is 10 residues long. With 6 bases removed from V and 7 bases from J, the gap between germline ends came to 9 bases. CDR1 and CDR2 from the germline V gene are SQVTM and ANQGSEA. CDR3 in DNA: TGCAGCGTCGCCCCCGGTGAAGCTTTCTTT. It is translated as CSVAPGEAFF.

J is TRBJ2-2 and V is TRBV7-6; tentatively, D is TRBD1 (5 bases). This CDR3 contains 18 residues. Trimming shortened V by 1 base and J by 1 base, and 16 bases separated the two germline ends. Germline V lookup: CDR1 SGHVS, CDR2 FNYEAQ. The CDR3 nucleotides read TGTGCCAGCAGCTTAGATCAGGGCGGCTTACTGAACACCGGGGAGCTGTTTTTT. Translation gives CASSLDQGGLLNTGELFF.

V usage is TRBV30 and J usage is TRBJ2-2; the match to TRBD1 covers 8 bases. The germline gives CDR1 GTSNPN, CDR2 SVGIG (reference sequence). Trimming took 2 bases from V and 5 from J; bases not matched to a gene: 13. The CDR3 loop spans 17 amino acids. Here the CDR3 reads CAWSSSRTGRVTGELFF. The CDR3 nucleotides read TGTGCCTGGAGTTCTTCGCGGACAGGGCGGGTGACCGGGGAGCTGTTTTTT.

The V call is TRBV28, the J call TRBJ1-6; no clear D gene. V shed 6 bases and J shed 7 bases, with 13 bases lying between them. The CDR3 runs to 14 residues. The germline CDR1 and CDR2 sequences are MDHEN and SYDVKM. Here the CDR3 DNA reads TGTGCCAGCAGAGATACCCGGGGAAATTCACCCCTCCACTTT. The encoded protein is CASRDTRGNSPLHF.

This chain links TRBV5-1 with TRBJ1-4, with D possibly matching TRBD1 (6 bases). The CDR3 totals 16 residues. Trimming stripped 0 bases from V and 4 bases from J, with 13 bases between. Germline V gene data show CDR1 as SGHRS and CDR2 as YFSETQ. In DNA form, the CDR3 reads TGCGCCAGCAGCTTGGGACACACAGGGAATAATGAAAAACTGTTTTTT. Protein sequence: CASSLGHTGNNEKLFF.

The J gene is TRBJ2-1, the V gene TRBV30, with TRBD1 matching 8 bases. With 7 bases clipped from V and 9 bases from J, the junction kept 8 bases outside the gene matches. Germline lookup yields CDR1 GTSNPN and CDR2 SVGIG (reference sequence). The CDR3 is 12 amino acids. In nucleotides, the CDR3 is TGTGCCTCTGGACAGGGCATTGGTGAGCAGTTCTTC. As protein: CASGQGIGEQFF.

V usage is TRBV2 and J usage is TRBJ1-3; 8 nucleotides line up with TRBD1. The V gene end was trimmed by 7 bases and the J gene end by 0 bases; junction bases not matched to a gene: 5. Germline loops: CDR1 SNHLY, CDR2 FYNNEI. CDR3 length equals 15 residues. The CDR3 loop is CASNWDRYSGNTIYF. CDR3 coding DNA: TGTGCCAGCAATTGGGACAGGTACTCTGGAAACACCATATATTTT.

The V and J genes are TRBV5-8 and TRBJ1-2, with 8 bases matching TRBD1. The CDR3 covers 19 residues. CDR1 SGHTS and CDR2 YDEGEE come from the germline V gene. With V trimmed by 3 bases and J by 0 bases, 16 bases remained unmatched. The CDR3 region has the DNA TGTGCCAGCAGCTCCGACTCCGGGACAGGAGGTGATCCTAACTATGGCTACACCTTC. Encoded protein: CASSSDSGTGGDPNYGYTF.

The chain's CDR3 is CASSILQESYEQYF. CDR3 sequence (DNA): TGTGCCAGCTCCATCTTGCAGGAATCCTACGAGCAGTACTTC. The V gene is TRBV6-5, the J gene TRBJ2-7, with unresolved D. The CDR3 runs to 14 residues. Trimming removed 8 bases from V and 1 base from J, with 15 bases in between. In germline, CDR1 is MNHEY, CDR2 SVGAGI.

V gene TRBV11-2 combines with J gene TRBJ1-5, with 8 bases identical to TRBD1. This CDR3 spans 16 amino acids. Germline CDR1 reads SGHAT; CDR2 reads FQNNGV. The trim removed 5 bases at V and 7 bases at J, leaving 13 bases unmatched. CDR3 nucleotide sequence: TGTGCCAGCAGCCTCGGAGGGCAGGGGGCTGAACAGCCCCAGCATTTT. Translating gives CASSLGGQGAEQPQHF.

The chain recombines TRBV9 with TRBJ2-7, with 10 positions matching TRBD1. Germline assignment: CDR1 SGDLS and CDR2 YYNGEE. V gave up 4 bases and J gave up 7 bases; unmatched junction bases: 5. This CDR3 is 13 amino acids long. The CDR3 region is CASSTGTGDEQYF. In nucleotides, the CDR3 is TGTGCCAGCAGCACGGGGACAGGGGATGAGCAGTACTTC. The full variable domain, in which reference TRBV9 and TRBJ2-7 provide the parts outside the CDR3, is DSGVTQTPKHLITATGQRVTLRCSPRSGDLSVYWYQQSLDQGLQFLIQYYNGEERAKGNILERFSAQQFPDLHSELNLSSLELGDSALYFCASSTGTGDEQYFGPGTRLTVT.

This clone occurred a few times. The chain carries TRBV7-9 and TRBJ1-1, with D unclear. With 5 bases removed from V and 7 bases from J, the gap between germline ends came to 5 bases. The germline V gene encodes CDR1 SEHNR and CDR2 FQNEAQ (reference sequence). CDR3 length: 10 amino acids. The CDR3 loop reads CASSPNEAFF. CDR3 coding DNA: TGTGCCAGCAGCCCCAATGAAGCTTTCTTT.

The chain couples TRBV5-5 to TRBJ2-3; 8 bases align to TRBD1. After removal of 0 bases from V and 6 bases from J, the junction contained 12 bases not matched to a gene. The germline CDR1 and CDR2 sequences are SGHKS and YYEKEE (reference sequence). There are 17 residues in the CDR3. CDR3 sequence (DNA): TGTGCCAGCAGCTTGGGGAGGACAGGGCCGGGCCGGGATACGCAGTATTTT. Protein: CASSLGRTGPGRDTQYF.

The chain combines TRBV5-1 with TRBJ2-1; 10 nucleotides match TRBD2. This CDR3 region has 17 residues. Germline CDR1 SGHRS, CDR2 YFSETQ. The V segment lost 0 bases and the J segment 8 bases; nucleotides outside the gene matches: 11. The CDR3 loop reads CASSLVASGGAEDEQFF. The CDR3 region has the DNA TGCGCCAGCAGCTTGGTGGCTAGCGGGGGTGCTGAGGATGAGCAGTTCTTC.

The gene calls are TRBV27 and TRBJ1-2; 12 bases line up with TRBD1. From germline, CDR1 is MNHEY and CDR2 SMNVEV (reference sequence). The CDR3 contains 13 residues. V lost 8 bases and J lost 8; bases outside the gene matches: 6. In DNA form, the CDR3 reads TGTGCCAGCTCGGGACAGGGGGCTAAGGGCTACACCTTC. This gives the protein CASSGQGAKGYTF.

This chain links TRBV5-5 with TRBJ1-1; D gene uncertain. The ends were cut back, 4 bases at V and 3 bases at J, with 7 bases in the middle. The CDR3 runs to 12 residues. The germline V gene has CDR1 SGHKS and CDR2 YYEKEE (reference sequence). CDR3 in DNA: TGTGCCAGCAGCAAGCAGGACACTGAAGCTTTCTTT. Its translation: CASSKQDTEAFF.

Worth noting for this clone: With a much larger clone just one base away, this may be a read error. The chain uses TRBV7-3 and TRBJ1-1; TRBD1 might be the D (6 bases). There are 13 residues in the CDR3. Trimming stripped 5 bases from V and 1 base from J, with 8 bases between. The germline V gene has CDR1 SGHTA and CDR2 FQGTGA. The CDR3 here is CASSEGQNTEAFF. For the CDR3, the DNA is TGTGCCAGCAGCGAGGGACAGAACACTGAAGCTTTCTTT. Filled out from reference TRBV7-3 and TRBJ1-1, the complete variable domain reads GAGVSQTPSNKVTEKGKYVELRCDPISGHTALYWYRQSLGQGPEFLIYFQGTGAADDSGLPNDRFFAVRPEGSVSTLKIQRTERGDSAVYLCASSEGQNTEAFFGQGTRLTVV.

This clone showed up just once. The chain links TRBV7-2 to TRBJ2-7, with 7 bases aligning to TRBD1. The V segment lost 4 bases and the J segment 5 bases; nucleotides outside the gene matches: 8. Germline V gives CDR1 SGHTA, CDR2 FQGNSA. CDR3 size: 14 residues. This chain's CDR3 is CASSSLQGHNEQYF. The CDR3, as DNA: TGTGCCAGCAGCTCTCTACAGGGGCACAACGAGCAGTACTTC.